Detailed here is one T cell receptor (beta chain). This record belongs to a study of blood T cell repertoires in COVID-19. In the study overall: Material from acute and convalescent COVID-19 was sourced from the United States, Italy and Spain. PBMCs, B-cell-depleted T cells, or T cells provided the cDNA or gDNA that made up the material.

Germline V gene data show CDR1 as LNHDA and CDR2 as SQIVND (reference sequence). This CDR3 is built from 13 residues. Trimming stripped 6 bases from V and 4 bases from J, with 11 bases between. Authors' methods: The assay estimated nucleated cells by amplifying reference gene primers. Using immunoSEQ multiplex PCR, the repertoire was profiled, and TCRdb retains in-frame clones only, with some absent. Clonal size and the V and J genes are those of that table, whereas D and trimming came from the DNA. The sample lists around 76,000 clones; approximately 89% were seen once. The origin of this receptor is a human donor in a cohort sampled during active COVID-19. The source material was peripheral blood. The chain recombines TRBV19 with TRBJ2-3; a weak D match, TRBD2 (7 bases). The CDR3 DNA follows: TGTGCCAGTAGGAGGGGGGGGGCAGATACGCAGTATTTT. Translated: CASRRGGADTQYF.